Listed here are 27 T cell receptor beta chains from one sample, sequenced in a study of identical twins. TCRdb re-called the 5' RACE reads through MiXCR, storing one row per CDR3 protein. The sample contains more than 1.5 million distinct CDR3 sequences, 32% of which appear only once. Sequencing input: cord blood. The receptor source for this set is a newborn girl in good health.

Comments on this clonotype: The CDR3 ends on some other residue instead of the conserved phenylalanine or tryptophan, so this is likely a read error. The limits of the CDR3 on the DNA are not certain, so only TCRdb's listed CDR3 is given. The V call is TRBV12-3 or TRBV12-4, the J call TRBJ2-3. A total of 14 residues make up the CDR3, ends included. CDR3 protein: CASSFRQGTDTRYS.

The chain recombines TRBV2 with TRBJ2-5; D gene ambiguous. The CDR3 contains 17 residues. Germline CDR1 is SNHLY and CDR2 is FYNNEI. V was shortened by 5 bases and J by 2 bases, with 21 bases between the two germline ends. CDR3 nucleotide sequence: TGTGCCAGCAGTTCGGTCCGCCTGCCGTTTACGCAAGAGACCCAGTACTTC. This sequence encodes CASSSVRLPFTQETQYF.

Details on this clonotype: A read error may account for a junction end that differs from germline. The chain has TRBV10-3 and TRBJ2-3; D call uncertain. This CDR3 is built from 15 residues. CDR1 and CDR2 from the germline V gene are ENHRY and SYGVKD. The CDR3 DNA is TGTGCCATCAGCAACCATCAATCAGGAACAGATACGCGGTATTTT. Translation gives CAISNHQSGTDTRYF.

The V gene is TRBV20-1, the J gene TRBJ2-3; 8 bases line up with TRBD1. The CDR3 is 14 residues long. Germline assignment: CDR1 DFQATT and CDR2 SNEGSKA (reference sequence). V was pared by 6 bases and J by 1 base, with 6 bases of the junction left unmatched. The CDR3 region has the DNA TGCAGTGCCAACAGGGGGGTCCGCACAGATACGCAGTATTTT. Translating it yields CSANRGVRTDTQYF.

The V gene is TRBV28, the J gene TRBJ2-1; 7 nucleotides align to TRBD1. Unmatched junction bases numbered 23, after V lost 5 bases and J lost 7 bases. Germline CDR1 and CDR2: MDHEN and SYDVKM. This CDR3 region has 19 residues. The CDR3 region is CASSTTFSTRTGPRNEQFF. CDR3 nucleotides: TGTGCCAGCAGTACAACTTTCTCGACGAGGACAGGTCCGAGGAATGAGCAGTTCTTC. Full variable domain (rest looked up from reference TRBV28 and TRBJ2-1): DVKVTQSSRYLVKRTGEKVFLECVQDMDHENMFWYRQDPGLGLRLIYFSYDVKMKEKGDIPEGYSVSREKKERFSLILESASTNQTSMYLCASSTTFSTRTGPRNEQFFGPGTRLTVL.

This chain uses TRBV15 with TRBJ1-6; D unresolved. Trimming took off 1 base at V and 10 bases at J, with 14 bases between the two ends. The length of the CDR3 is 15 residues. CDR1 is LNHNV, CDR2 YYDKDF, per germline (reference sequence). CDR3 nucleotides: TGTGCCACCAGCAGAGGTCTGAAGTACCAGTCACCCCTCCACTTT. Residues: CATSRGLKYQSPLHF.

A word on this clonotype: A much larger clone is a single base away; this may be a read error. The chain recombines TRBV20-1 with TRBJ2-4; weak D call: TRBD2 (6 bases). The CDR3 extends over 13 amino acids. V gave up 5 bases and J gave up 13 bases, with 21 bases separating them. Germline V gene lookup returns CDR1 DFQATT and CDR2 SNEGSKA (reference sequence). Written as DNA, the CDR3 is TGCAGTGCTGGCGAGGACTACCCTTTTGAGCAGTACTTC. This encodes CSAGEDYPFEQYF.

This clonotype was detected a few times. The gene calls are TRBV3-1 and TRBJ2-1; TRBD2 agrees at 14 bases. CDR1 and CDR2 (germline): LGHDT, YNNKEL (reference sequence). The CDR3 has 18 residues. Trimming removed 8 bases from V and 3 bases from J; junction bases left unmatched: 12. DNA for the CDR3: TGTGCCAGCGCTCCCGGACTAGCGGGAGGTAACAGCTACAATGAGCAGTTCTTC. Protein product: CASAPGLAGGNSYNEQFF.

V gene TRBV30 combines with J gene TRBJ2-7; no clear D gene. This CDR3 region has 16 residues. V gave up 0 bases and J gave up 2 bases, with 17 bases separating them. Germline V gives CDR1 GTSNPN, CDR2 SVGIG (reference sequence). The DNA for the CDR3 is TGTGCCTGGAGTGTAGGATTGGGTCATATCCCCTACGAGCAGTACTTC. This encodes CAWSVGLGHIPYEQYF. Looking up the rest from reference TRBV30 and TRBJ2-7 gives the full variable domain: SQTIHQWPATLVQPVGSPLSLECTVEGTSNPNLYWYRQAAGRGLQLLFYSVGIGQISSEVPQNLSASRPQDRQFILSSKKLLLSDSGFYLCAWSVGLGHIPYEQYFGPGTRLTVT.

The chain couples TRBV20-1 to TRBJ2-3, with D maybe TRBD2 (5 bases). Germline loops: CDR1 DFQATT, CDR2 SNEGSKA (reference sequence). This CDR3 spans 15 amino acids. V gave up 1 base and J gave up 0 bases, with 11 bases separating them. The CDR3 DNA reads as TGCAGTGCTAGAGGGCTAGCTCCTAGCACAGATACGCAGTATTTT. Its protein product is CSARGLAPSTDTQYF.

The chain employs TRBV5-1 and TRBJ2-3; no firm D call. This CDR3 has 17 amino acids. Trimming took 7 bases from V and 2 from J, leaving 23 bases between them. The germline CDR1 and CDR2 sequences are SGHRS and YFSETQ. As DNA, the CDR3 is TGCGCCAGCTCGCTGGGAACTCGCCCCCCCCTCACAGATACGCAGTATTTT. This translates into CASSLGTRPPLTDTQYF.

This clonotype showed up just a few times. V and J are TRBV5-1 and TRBJ2-7; the D is unclear. Germline V gene lookup returns CDR1 SGHRS and CDR2 YFSETQ. V was trimmed by 4 bases and J by 6 bases, leaving 11 bases between them. The CDR3 has 12 amino acids. Written as DNA, the CDR3 is TGCGCCAGCAGCAGGACGTCTGCCGAGCAGTACTTC. Translated: CASSRTSAEQYF.

The chain employs TRBV27 and TRBJ2-7, with 12 bases matching TRBD2. Germline V lookup: CDR1 MNHEY, CDR2 SMNVEV (reference sequence). The CDR3 is 16 amino acids. Losses at the gene ends were 4 bases for V and 1 base for J; bases not matched to a gene: 5. This chain's CDR3 is CASSYSGLAGSYEQYF. In nucleotides, the CDR3 is TGTGCCAGCAGTTATTCAGGACTAGCGGGATCCTACGAGCAGTACTTC.

This clonotype was detected a few times. The J gene is TRBJ2-3, the V gene TRBV20-1; D remains ambiguous. The CDR3 totals 14 residues. V lost 3 bases and J 3 bases, leaving 13 bases between the germline ends. Germline CDR1 and CDR2: DFQATT and SNEGSKA (reference sequence). The CDR3: CSASRILGTDTQYF. Written as DNA, the CDR3 is TGCAGTGCTAGTCGGATTCTAGGGACAGATACGCAGTATTTT.

A single count supports this clonotype. The V call is TRBV24-1, the J call TRBJ2-1, with D possibly matching TRBD2 (6 bases). V dropped 8 bases and J dropped 6 bases, with 13 bases sitting between them. Germline V lookup: CDR1 KGHDR, CDR2 SFDVKD. CDR3 length: 13 amino acids. Written as DNA, the CDR3 is TGTGCCACCAAGGAGGGACCCCGCAATGAGCAGTTCTTC. This translates into CATKEGPRNEQFF.

This clonotype was seen a handful of times. The V and J genes are TRBV27 and TRBJ2-1; 13 bases map to TRBD2. Germline CDR1 MNHEY, CDR2 SMNVEV (reference sequence). CDR3 length equals 16 residues. J gave up 7 bases and V 5 bases, and 8 bases lay outside the gene matches. The CDR3 reads CASSGMTSGRRNEQFF. The CDR3 DNA follows: TGTGCCAGCAGTGGCATGACTAGCGGGAGGAGAAATGAGCAGTTCTTC.

This clonotype was observed a few times. The chain recombines TRBV9 with TRBJ1-2; 8 nucleotides line up with TRBD1. Per germline, CDR1 SGDLS and CDR2 YYNGEE. The CDR3 extends over 15 amino acids. J lost 2 bases, V lost 4 bases, and 7 bases had no gene match. CDR3 in amino acids: CASSPQGGANYGYTF. The CDR3 coding sequence is TGTGCCAGCAGCCCACAGGGGGGAGCGAACTATGGCTACACCTTC.

This clonotype was detected only a few times. The chain carries TRBV7-2 and TRBJ2-1, with a possible D match to TRBD2 (5 bases). The CDR3 spans 15 residues. Germline assignment: CDR1 SGHTA and CDR2 FQGNSA. V was trimmed by 1 base and J by 0 bases, leaving 7 bases between them. The CDR3 is CASSLGLNSYNEQFF. CDR3 DNA: TGTGCCAGCAGCTTAGGACTAAACTCCTACAATGAGCAGTTCTTC.

The chain carries TRBV20-1 and TRBJ1-5; D might be TRBD1 (6 bases). Trimming stripped 2 bases from V and 6 bases from J, with 8 bases between. Germline loops: CDR1 DFQATT, CDR2 SNEGSKA (reference sequence). The CDR3 contains 12 residues. In nucleotides, the CDR3 is TGCAGTGCTAGACAGGGGAGTCAGCCCCAGCATTTT. It encodes CSARQGSQPQHF.

This clonotype has more than one count but fewer than ten. The rearrangement joins TRBV7-9 to TRBJ1-1, with D unclear. The CDR3 extends over 13 amino acids. Germline values: CDR1 SEHNR, CDR2 FQNEAQ (reference sequence). Trimming took off 0 bases at V and 8 bases at J, with 10 bases between the two ends. The CDR3 loop is CASSLAAGREAFF. CDR3 bases: TGTGCCAGCAGCTTAGCGGCGGGCAGGGAAGCTTTCTTT.

In this sample, this clonotype turned up a few times. CDR3 coding DNA: TGCGCCAGCGGGACTTGGAACACTGAAGCTTTCTTT. Translated, it gives CASGTWNTEAFF. The chain combines TRBV5-1 with TRBJ1-1, with D maybe TRBD1 (5 bases). V lost 7 bases and J 1 base, leaving 8 bases between the germline ends. Germline loops: CDR1 SGHRS, CDR2 YFSETQ. The CDR3 is made up of 12 amino acids.

The genes are TRBV4-1 and TRBJ2-3, with 7 bases matching TRBD1. The trim removed 2 bases at V and 5 bases at J, leaving 10 bases unmatched. Germline assignment: CDR1 MGHRA and CDR2 YSYEKL. The CDR3 has 16 residues. The CDR3 coding sequence is TGCGCCAGCAGCCAACCGTACAGGGGTAAGAAAGATACGCAGTATTTT. It encodes CASSQPYRGKKDTQYF.

For this clonotype: A much larger clone is a single base away; this may be a read error. The chain joins TRBV28 to TRBJ2-7, with 10 bases identical to TRBD1. Looked up from germline, CDR1 is MDHEN and CDR2 is SYDVKM. The CDR3 has 14 residues. Here the CDR3 DNA reads TGTTCCAGCAGTTTATGGACAGGGGGCTACGAGCAGTACTTC. Protein: CSSSLWTGGYEQYF. Supplemented by reference TRBV28 and TRBJ2-7, the full variable domain reads DVKVTQSSRYLVKRTGEKVFLECVQDMDHENMFWYRQDPGLGLRLIYFSYDVKMKEKGDIPEGYSVSREKKERFSLILESASTNQTSMYLCSSSLWTGGYEQYFGPGTRLTVT.

Many counts were recorded for this clonotype. V and J are TRBV15 and TRBJ2-7; D could derive from TRBD1 or TRBD2 (5 bases each). Germline lookup yields CDR1 LNHNV and CDR2 YYDKDF (reference sequence). The CDR3 length is 14 residues. Trimming took off 5 bases at V and 6 bases at J, with 17 bases between the two ends. CDR3 nucleotides: TGTGCCACCAGCGGACATTGGTCGGCGGGCGAGCAGTACTTC. Amino acids: CATSGHWSAGEQYF. The full variable domain, in which reference TRBV15 and TRBJ2-7 provide the parts outside the CDR3, is DAMVIQNPRYQVTQFGKPVTLSCSQTLNHNVMYWYQQKSSQAPKLLFHYYDKDFNNEADTPDNFQSRRPNTSFCFLDIRSPGLGDTAMYLCATSGHWSAGEQYFGPGTRLTVT.

The chain combines TRBV12-3 or TRBV12-4 with TRBJ2-7, with D tentatively TRBD2 (6 bases). This CDR3 has 14 amino acids. Trimming pared 3 bases from V and 7 bases from J, leaving 16 bases between. Written as DNA, the CDR3 is TGTGCCAGCAGTTTCACTAGCAGGGTAGGAGAGCAGTACTTC. Its protein product is CASSFTSRVGEQYF.

This rearrangement joins TRBV20-1 to TRBJ2-7; no reliable D call. The CDR3 spans 10 residues. Germline-derived CDR1 and CDR2 are DFQATT and SNEGSKA (reference sequence). Between the trimmed V and J ends, which lost 4 bases and 10 bases, there was a span of 11 bases. CDR3 residues: CSATKNVQYF. CDR3 nucleotides: TGCAGTGCTACCAAAAACGTTCAGTACTTC.

The rearrangement joins TRBV5-1 to TRBJ2-1; tentatively, D is TRBD2 (6 bases). V lost 1 base, J lost 6 bases, and 14 bases lay in between. The CDR3 loop spans 15 amino acids. Per the germline V gene, CDR1 is SGHRS and CDR2 is YFSETQ. The DNA of the CDR3 is TGCGCCAGCAGCTTGTGGCTAGCGACCGGCAATGAGCAGTTCTTC. Translating gives CASSLWLATGNEQFF.